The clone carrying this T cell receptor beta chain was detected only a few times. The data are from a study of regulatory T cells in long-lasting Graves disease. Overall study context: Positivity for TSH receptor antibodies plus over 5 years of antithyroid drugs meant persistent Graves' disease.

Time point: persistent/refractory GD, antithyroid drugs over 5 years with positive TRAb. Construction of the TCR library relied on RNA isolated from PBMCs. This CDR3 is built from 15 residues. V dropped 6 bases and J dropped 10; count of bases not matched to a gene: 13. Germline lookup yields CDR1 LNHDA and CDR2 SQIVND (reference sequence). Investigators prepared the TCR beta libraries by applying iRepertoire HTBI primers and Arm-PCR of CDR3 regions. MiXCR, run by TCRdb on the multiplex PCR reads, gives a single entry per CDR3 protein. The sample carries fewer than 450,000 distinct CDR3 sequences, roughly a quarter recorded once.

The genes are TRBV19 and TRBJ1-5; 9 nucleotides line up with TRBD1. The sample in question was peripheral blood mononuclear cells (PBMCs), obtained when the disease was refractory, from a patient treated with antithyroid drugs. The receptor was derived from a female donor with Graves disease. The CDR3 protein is CASRFRRTGDLPQHF. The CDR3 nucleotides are TGTGCCAGTAGATTCCGCAGGACAGGGGACTTACCCCAGCATTTT.